A single TCR beta chain is shown here with its context. Antigen: not known. This record belongs to a study of cytomegalovirus exposure and HLA in healthy donors. Regarding the study as a whole: The investigators catalogued 150 to 200 TCR beta chains as cytomegalovirus-associated. Accurate HLA-A and HLA-B prediction from TCR beta sequences was reported for most subjects. Within the data, a cluster of highly shared sequence variants was likely a sequencing artifact.

PCR was performed using 60 Vbeta and 13 Jbeta primers. Clones were read by immunoSEQ multiplex PCR, and TCRdb kept only the in-frame ones, dropping some. The table has approximately 110,000 clones, about 68% seen once. The sample was PBMCs. The source is a man in his thirties or forties in good health and CMV-seropositive.

The CDR3 here is CATDGGQGINQPQHF. The CDR3, as DNA: TGTGCCACGGACGGAGGACAGGGGATAAATCAGCCCCAGCATTTT. V gene TRBV6-6 combines with J gene TRBJ1-5; 9 nucleotides align to TRBD1. The CDR3 is 15 residues long. The V gene's germline CDR1 is MNHNY and CDR2 SVGAGI (reference sequence). J lost 4 bases, V lost 10 bases, and 11 bases had no gene match.